This T cell receptor (beta chain) was recorded in a study of blood T cell repertoires in COVID-19. Background on the study: Donors in the United States, Italy and Spain gave samples during acute or convalescent COVID-19. PBMCs, B-cell-depleted T cells, or T cells were the source of the cDNA or gDNA that made up the material.

Source study methods: Amplification of reference gene primers provided the estimated nucleated cell counts. Produced via immunoSEQ multiplex PCR; TCRdb's table is partial and in-frame only. The V and J calls and clone size were taken over from that table, and D and trimming were inferred from the DNA. This table has 130,000 to 150,000 clones, over 80% appearing once. V was pared by 1 base and J by 6 bases, with 8 bases of the junction left unmatched. Germline V gives CDR1 SGHRS, CDR2 YFSETQ. This CDR3 is built from 16 residues. The V and J genes are TRBV5-1 and TRBJ2-3, with 10 bases aligning to TRBD2. Sequenced sample: peripheral blood. The clonotype was recovered from a middle-aged woman with active or convalescent COVID-19. This CDR3 is CASSLLLAGARDTQYF. In DNA, the CDR3 is TGCGCCAGCAGCTTGCTCCTAGCGGGGGCTAGGGATACGCAGTATTTT.